The 32 T cell receptor beta chains presented below share a single source sample, sequenced in a study of blood T cell repertoires in COVID-19. Sequencing was performed with immunoSEQ multiplex PCR; in TCRdb, only in-frame clones are kept and a portion is missing. The sample has approximately 94,000 clones, around 81% seen once. Sequencing was performed on peripheral blood. The receptors come from a man between 45 and 60 years old with active or convalescent COVID-19.

The chain links TRBV11-3 to TRBJ2-7; no firm D call. Germline V CDR1 and CDR2: SGHNT, YENEEA. This CDR3 spans 14 amino acids. Between the trimmed V and J ends, which lost 2 bases and 6 bases, there was a span of 14 bases. CDR3 nucleotides: TGTGCCAGCAGCTTATACGGCGACAACACCGAGCAGTACTTC. This gives the protein CASSLYGDNTEQYF.

The gene calls are TRBV5-1 and TRBJ2-3, with D possibly matching TRBD2 (6 bases). Trimming cost V 3 bases and J 2 bases, with 13 bases left between them. The CDR3 loop spans 15 amino acids. Per germline, CDR1 SGHRS and CDR2 YFSETQ. This chain's CDR3 is CASSYRSGDTDTQYF. CDR3 sequence (DNA): TGCGCCAGCAGCTATCGGTCGGGGGACACAGATACGCAGTATTTT.

The J gene is TRBJ2-3, the V gene TRBV2; D is undetermined. The CDR3 contains 14 residues. CDR1 and CDR2 (germline): SNHLY, FYNNEI. Trimming took 6 bases from V and 0 from J, leaving 10 bases between them. The CDR3 loop is CASRPQRSTDTQYF. DNA of the CDR3: TGTGCCAGCAGGCCCCAGCGAAGCACAGATACGCAGTATTTT.

The V and J genes are TRBV7-3 and TRBJ2-2; D is unresolved. CDR3 length: 12 residues. V was trimmed by 5 bases and J by 8 bases, leaving 9 bases between them. Germline V gene lookup returns CDR1 SGHTA and CDR2 FQGTGA. Here the CDR3 reads CASSKRSGELFF. The CDR3 region has the DNA TGTGCCAGCAGCAAGCGCTCTGGGGAGCTGTTTTTT.

This clone was detected only a few times. V gene TRBV7-8 combines with J gene TRBJ2-1, with 9 bases identical to TRBD2. Germline values: CDR1 SGHVS, CDR2 FQNEAQ. The CDR3 covers 16 residues. Trimming at V came to 5 bases and at J to 3 bases, leaving 8 bases not matched to a gene. CDR3 DNA sequence: TGTGCCAGCAGCCCCCGAGCGGGAGGTTACTACAATGAGCAGTTCTTC. Protein product: CASSPRAGGYYNEQFF. Full variable domain (rest looked up from reference TRBV7-8 and TRBJ2-1): GAGVSQSPRYKVAKRGQDVALRCDPISGHVSLFWYQQALGQGPEFLTYFQNEAQLDKSGLPSDRFFAERPEGSVSTLKIQRTQQEDSAVYLCASSPRAGGYYNEQFFGPGTRLTVL.

The V call is TRBV6-1, the J call TRBJ1-4; unclear D gene. Deletions cut 2 bases from V and 8 bases from J, with 9 bases between. The CDR3 length is 13 residues. CDR1 MNHNS and CDR2 SASEGT come from the germline V gene. CDR3 bases: TGTGCCAGCAGTGAACGTATTCGGGAAAAACTGTTTTTT. This codes for CASSERIREKLFF.

This sequence joins TRBV30 and TRBJ1-4; 8 nucleotides line up with TRBD1. The CDR3 extends over 14 amino acids. Per the germline V gene, CDR1 is GTSNPN and CDR2 is SVGIG (reference sequence). J lost 6 bases, V lost 5 bases, and 8 bases had no gene match. Here the CDR3 DNA reads TGTGCCTGGGGGAGACAGGGGATATATGAAAAACTGTTTTTT. Its translation is CAWGRQGIYEKLFF.

This chain joins TRBV7-9 and TRBJ2-1; a weak D match, TRBD2 (5 bases). CDR3 length: 14 amino acids. Germline V gives CDR1 SEHNR, CDR2 FQNEAQ (reference sequence). Trimming shortened V by 8 bases and J by 12 bases, and 23 bases separated the two germline ends. This CDR3 is CASRTQKRSDVQFF. CDR3 coding DNA: TGTGCCAGCCGAACTCAGAAGCGGTCGGACGTGCAGTTCTTC.

The chain combines TRBV25-1 with TRBJ1-2; a weak D match, TRBD1 (6 bases). CDR3 length: 14 amino acids. V was clipped by 3 bases and J by 2 bases, with 10 bases between them. Germline CDR1 and CDR2: MGHDK and SYGVNS. The DNA for the CDR3 is TGTGCCAGCAGTGACCCAGGGGCGAACTATGGCTACACCTTC. Its translation is CASSDPGANYGYTF.

The V and J genes are TRBV19 and TRBJ2-7, with D perhaps TRBD1 (5 bases). Germline lookup yields CDR1 LNHDA and CDR2 SQIVND (reference sequence). The germline V and J ends were trimmed by 3 bases and 2 bases, with 14 bases remaining between them. The CDR3 has 15 amino acids. The CDR3 here is CASSISAGQAYEQYF. The CDR3, as DNA: TGTGCCAGTAGTATCTCGGCAGGGCAGGCCTACGAGCAGTACTTC.

The chain recombines TRBV21-1 with TRBJ1-4; the table's TRBD1 call for D was not verified on the DNA. TRBV21-1 is a listed pseudogene. The CDR3 is 17 residues long. Written as DNA, the CDR3 is TGTGCCAGCAGCAAAGAATTTCGACAGCCAACTAATGAAAAACTGTTTTTT. Amino acids: CASSKEFRQPTNEKLFF.

The chain employs TRBV7-2 and TRBJ1-1; D unresolved. V was shortened by 5 bases and J by 0 bases, with 19 bases between the two germline ends. Germline values: CDR1 SGHTA, CDR2 FQGNSA. The CDR3 totals 17 residues. The CDR3 DNA follows: TGTGCCAGCAGCCCCGTTTCTGGCGGCTTAATGAACACTGAAGCTTTCTTT. It translates to CASSPVSGGLMNTEAFF.

Written as DNA, the CDR3 is TGCGCCAGCAGATGGGGGCAGGGGCGAAGAAATACTGAAGCTTTCTTT. Amino acids: CASRWGQGRRNTEAFF. This chain links TRBV10-2 with TRBJ1-1, with a possible D match to TRBD1 (6 bases). V lost 6 bases to trimming and J lost 5 bases, with 22 bases between them. The CDR3 spans 16 residues. CDR1 and CDR2 from the germline V gene are WSHSY and SAAADI.

The V and J genes are TRBV11-3 and TRBJ2-5, with 7 bases fitting TRBD2. The CDR3 extends over 13 amino acids. Per germline, CDR1 SGHNT and CDR2 YENEEA. V was pared by 6 bases and J by 1 base, with 2 bases of the junction left unmatched. CDR3 in amino acids: CASSRLAQETQYF. The CDR3 DNA follows: TGTGCCAGCAGTCGACTAGCCCAAGAGACCCAGTACTTC.

The V gene is TRBV29-1, the J gene TRBJ2-7, with 10 bases identical to TRBD2. The ends lost 4 bases at V and 6 bases at J; junction bases unmatched: 9. Per germline, CDR1 SQVTM and CDR2 ANQGSEA. The CDR3 covers 14 residues. Written as DNA, the CDR3 is TGCAGCGTTGTAAAGCGGGAGGGTTATTTCGAGCAGTACTTC. Residues: CSVVKREGYFEQYF.

The chain is built from TRBV4-2 and TRBJ1-4; D not certain. V was trimmed by 4 bases and J by 5 bases, leaving 11 bases between them. Looked up from germline, CDR1 is LGHNA and CDR2 is YNFKEQ. This CDR3 contains 14 residues. The CDR3 nucleotides read TGTGCCAGCAGCCCACCCCCACAGAATGAAAAACTGTTTTTT. Its translation is CASSPPPQNEKLFF.

J is TRBJ2-2 and V is TRBV9; D possibly corresponds to TRBD1 (5 bases). Germline CDR1 is SGDLS and CDR2 is YYNGEE. V dropped 6 bases and J dropped 2 bases, with 11 bases sitting between them. CDR3 length equals 14 residues. The CDR3 DNA reads TGTGCCAGCACCGACAGACTTAACACCGGGGAGCTGTTTTTT. Its protein is CASTDRLNTGELFF.

The J gene is TRBJ2-4, the V gene TRBV20-1; a possible D gene is TRBD2 (6 bases). CDR3 length: 11 amino acids. Per the germline V gene, CDR1 is DFQATT and CDR2 is SNEGSKA (reference sequence). V lost 7 bases and J lost 6, with 10 bases in between. For the CDR3, the DNA is TGCAGTGGGGAGGACGGAAACATTCAGTACTTC. Its translation: CSGEDGNIQYF.

The V and J genes are TRBV27 and TRBJ1-1; TRBD1 agrees at 7 bases. The CDR3 runs to 15 residues. V lost 2 bases and J lost 0; bases outside the gene matches: 3. Looked up from germline, CDR1 is MNHEY and CDR2 is SMNVEV (reference sequence). CDR3 sequence: CASSLRGQMNTEAFF. CDR3 nucleotides: TGTGCCAGCAGTTTAAGGGGACAGATGAACACTGAAGCTTTCTTT.

The chain links TRBV5-1 to TRBJ2-5; the match to TRBD1 covers 8 bases. The ends lost 3 bases at V and 4 bases at J; junction bases unmatched: 8. Germline V gives CDR1 SGHRS, CDR2 YFSETQ. The CDR3 extends over 15 amino acids. The CDR3 bases are TGCGCCAGCAGCTACCCAGACAGGGGTGGAGAGACCCAGTACTTC. Its protein product is CASSYPDRGGETQYF. The whole variable domain, remainder taken from reference TRBV5-1 and TRBJ2-5, is KAGVTQTPRYLIKTRGQQVTLSCSPISGHRSVSWYQQTPGQGLQFLFEYFSETQRNKGNFPGRFSGRQFSNSRSEMNVSTLELGDSALYLCASSYPDRGGETQYFGPGTRLLVL.

In its sample, this clone was seen a few times. This CDR3 is CASSPTSGDYEQYF. The CDR3 DNA sequence: TGTGCCAGCAGCCCGACTAGCGGAGACTACGAGCAGTACTTC. This chain joins TRBV7-8 and TRBJ2-7, with TRBD2 identical over 9 bases. The germline V gene has CDR1 SGHVS and CDR2 FQNEAQ. Unmatched junction bases numbered 5, after V lost 5 bases and J lost 3 bases. CDR3 length equals 14 residues.

The chain joins TRBV29-1 to TRBJ2-3, with D maybe TRBD1 (6 bases). Germline CDR1 and CDR2: SQVTM and ANQGSEA. V lost 7 bases and J lost 1, with 18 bases in between. The CDR3 covers 15 residues. CDR3 amino acids: CSATFPSGGTDTQYF. Written as DNA, the CDR3 is TGCAGCGCAACATTCCCTTCAGGGGGCACAGATACGCAGTATTTT.

The chain employs TRBV5-1 and TRBJ1-2; D not resolved. The ends were cut back, 0 bases at V and 3 bases at J, with 9 bases in the middle. The CDR3 contains 14 residues. From germline, CDR1 is SGHRS and CDR2 YFSETQ. The CDR3 nucleotides read TGCGCCAGCAGCTTGGAGGAGGGTTACTATGGCTACACCTTC. Protein product: CASSLEEGYYGYTF.

The chain couples TRBV9 to TRBJ1-2, with 7 bases aligning to TRBD1. Germline CDR1 reads SGDLS; CDR2 reads YYNGEE. V trimming: 0 bases; J trimming: 8 bases; junction bases outside the gene matches: 10. The CDR3 has 15 amino acids. CDR3 sequence reads: CASSVAPTGREGYTF. CDR3 in DNA: TGTGCCAGCAGCGTAGCCCCGACAGGGAGAGAAGGCTACACCTTC.

This rearrangement joins TRBV30 to TRBJ2-1; the match to TRBD2 covers 7 bases. There are 14 residues in the CDR3. Germline-derived CDR1 and CDR2 are GTSNPN and SVGIG (reference sequence). V trimming: 1 base; J trimming: 7 bases; junction bases outside the gene matches: 7. The chain's CDR3 is CAWSGPSGGNEQFF. The DNA of the CDR3 is TGTGCCTGGAGTGGCCCCTCCGGGGGGAATGAGCAGTTCTTC.

The chain couples TRBV9 to TRBJ2-5, with D hard to call. The germline V and J ends were trimmed by 5 bases and 2 bases, with 10 bases remaining between them. CDR1 is SGDLS, CDR2 YYNGEE, per germline. CDR3 length: 13 amino acids. The chain's CDR3 is CASSLAQQETQYF. The CDR3, as DNA: TGTGCCAGCAGTCTGGCACAGCAAGAGACCCAGTACTTC.

This clone occurred a few times. The chain uses TRBV5-1 and TRBJ2-1; 9 nucleotides line up with TRBD2. The CDR3 sequence is 15 residues long. Germline values: CDR1 SGHRS, CDR2 YFSETQ. With 8 bases clipped from V and 3 bases from J, the junction kept 9 bases outside the gene matches. The CDR3 protein is CASLPGLANYNEQFF. The CDR3 bases are TGCGCCAGTTTGCCGGGACTAGCCAACTACAATGAGCAGTTCTTC. Looking up the rest from reference TRBV5-1 and TRBJ2-1 gives the full variable domain: KAGVTQTPRYLIKTRGQQVTLSCSPISGHRSVSWYQQTPGQGLQFLFEYFSETQRNKGNFPGRFSGRQFSNSRSEMNVSTLELGDSALYLCASLPGLANYNEQFFGPGTRLTVL.

V and J are TRBV19 and TRBJ2-1, with D unresolved. Trimming removed 3 bases at V and 5 bases at J, with 14 bases between. Germline assignment: CDR1 LNHDA and CDR2 SQIVND (reference sequence). This CDR3 region has 15 residues. The CDR3 spells CASSIVYFNDNEQFF. DNA of the CDR3: TGTGCCAGTAGTATCGTTTACTTCAACGACAATGAGCAGTTCTTC.

The chain recombines TRBV6-5 with TRBJ2-2; D possibly corresponds to TRBD2 (5 bases). CDR1 and CDR2 (germline): MNHEY, SVGAGI. Deletions cut 7 bases from V and 4 bases from J, with 13 bases between. The CDR3 consists of 14 residues. The CDR3 spells CASKTGIGTGELFF. CDR3 coding DNA: TGTGCCAGCAAAACGGGAATCGGCACCGGGGAGCTGTTTTTT.

This sequence joins TRBV5-8 and TRBJ2-2, with D unresolved. V was pared by 4 bases and J by 5 bases, with 9 bases between. This CDR3 comprises 13 residues. Germline V gene sequence: CDR1 SGHTS, CDR2 YDEGEE. The CDR3 nucleotides are TGTGCCAGCAGCACCCCGGTTACCGGGGAGCTGTTTTTT. This translates into CASSTPVTGELFF.

The genes are TRBV5-4 and TRBJ2-2; perhaps TRBD2 as D (6 bases). V was shortened by 6 bases and J by 5 bases, with 23 bases between the two germline ends. CDR1 is SGHNT and CDR2 is YYREEE in the germline V gene (reference sequence). The CDR3 loop spans 17 amino acids. CDR3 sequence: CASTSGGAGAGTGELFF. The CDR3 DNA follows: TGTGCCAGCACCTCTGGGGGAGCTGGGGCGGGGACCGGGGAGCTGTTTTTT.

The gene calls are TRBV5-1 and TRBJ1-4, with 8 positions matching TRBD1. Trimming at V came to 1 base and at J to 6 bases, leaving 2 bases not matched to a gene. Germline V gives CDR1 SGHRS, CDR2 YFSETQ. This CDR3 region has 14 residues. As DNA, the CDR3 is TGCGCCAGCAGCTTGACAGGGGGAGATGAAAAACTGTTTTTT. It specifies CASSLTGGDEKLFF.